What follows describes a single T cell receptor (beta chain). What it binds is not known. The source of the sample is a study of shared clonotypes between healthy human individuals. Overall study: Researchers assigned three CD4 naive, three CD4 memory, two CD8 naive and one CD8 memory plate to each donor. Study results and limitations: The donor pool, a small one, limited the genetic and exposure-history diversity represented.

Only in-frame clones appear in the TCRdb table, and some are missing; sequencing was by immunoSEQ multiplex PCR. Of 2 million to 2.5 million clones listed, 92% are singletons. Splitting of CD4+ cells produced CD45RA+ naive and CD45RA-negative memory subsets. Trimming took 8 bases from V and 4 from J; bases not matched to a gene: 6. Germline CDR1 reads LNHNV; CDR2 reads YYDKDF (reference sequence). The CDR3 is 13 residues long. The source of this sequence is a man between 18 and 29 years old in good health. Some clones in this sample may be carry-over from other donors' samples. The specimen sequenced was naive CD4+ T cells from PBMCs. The subset is: CD45RA+ positively selected. This chain uses TRBV15 with TRBJ1-2; 8 nucleotides agree with TRBD1. The CDR3 DNA reads as TGTGCCACCGCACCTGACAGGGGCTATGGCTACACCTTC. It encodes CATAPDRGYGYTF.